Each of the 15 T cell receptor beta chains below was sequenced from the same sample in a study of blood T cell repertoires in COVID-19. Sequencing was performed with immunoSEQ multiplex PCR; in TCRdb, only in-frame clones are kept and a portion is missing. The table has 200,000 to 300,000 clones, approximately 87% seen once; the top ten hold less than 8%. The sequencing input was peripheral blood. These receptors originate from a man aged 55 to 70 with acute or convalescent COVID-19.

The chain links TRBV7-3 to TRBJ2-2; 10 bases align to TRBD2. CDR3 length: 17 amino acids. Germline V gene sequence: CDR1 SGHTA, CDR2 FQGTGA. The J segment lost 4 bases and the V segment lost 1 base, leaving 6 bases of the junction unmatched. The CDR3 loop reads CASSLIIAGGVTGELFF. Here the CDR3 DNA reads TGTGCCAGCAGCTTAATTATAGCGGGAGGCGTCACCGGGGAGCTGTTTTTT.

This clone came up a few times. The chain uses TRBV11-2 and TRBJ2-3, with D maybe TRBD2 (7 bases). CDR1 is SGHAT and CDR2 is FQNNGV in the germline V gene. The V end lost 1 base, the J end lost 4 bases, and 9 bases lay between the germline ends. This CDR3 region has 14 residues. CDR3 sequence reads: CASSLGGGPDTQYF. Here the CDR3 DNA reads TGTGCCAGCAGCTTAGGGGGGGGGCCAGATACGCAGTATTTT.

This chain uses TRBV7-3 with TRBJ2-7; 7 nucleotides line up with TRBD1. Trimming removed 10 bases from V and 0 bases from J; junction bases left unmatched: 9. Germline values: CDR1 SGHTA, CDR2 FQGTGA. The CDR3 is 14 residues long. In DNA, the CDR3 is TGTGCCATCCGGCTCCGGGACAGCTCCTACGAGCAGTACTTC. Residues: CAIRLRDSSYEQYF.

The chain has TRBV28 and TRBJ1-1; 7 nucleotides align to TRBD1. Germline-derived CDR1 and CDR2 are MDHEN and SYDVKM. Losses at the gene ends were 7 bases for V and 4 bases for J; bases not matched to a gene: 9. The CDR3 totals 14 residues. DNA of the CDR3: TGTGCCAGCACGGCCGACAGGGCGTCCACTGAAGCTTTCTTT. It specifies CASTADRASTEAFF.

CDR3 nucleotide sequence: TGTGCCAGCAGTGCCCAGGGGGTCAACGAGCAGTACTTC. This encodes CASSAQGVNEQYF. V and J are TRBV2 and TRBJ2-7; the match to TRBD1 covers 7 bases. V lost 4 bases and J lost 5; bases outside the gene matches: 5. The CDR3 totals 13 residues. Per the germline V gene, CDR1 is SNHLY and CDR2 is FYNNEI.

This clone appeared once. The chain uses TRBV6-5 and TRBJ2-7, with a weak D call TRBD2 (6 bases). The CDR3 runs 15 residues. The ends were cut back, 8 bases at V and 0 bases at J, with 17 bases in the middle. Germline-derived CDR1 and CDR2 are MNHEY and SVGAGI. The CDR3 DNA reads TGTGCCAGCCCATCGGGGGAGCGGAGCTCCTACGAGCAGTACTTC. It encodes CASPSGERSSYEQYF.

This clone was counted only a few times. The gene calls are TRBV27 and TRBJ1-3; tentative D call: TRBD1 (6 bases). Per the germline V gene, CDR1 is MNHEY and CDR2 is SMNVEV (reference sequence). The CDR3 totals 14 residues. Trimming took 0 bases from V and 3 from J, leaving 6 bases between them. This CDR3 is CASSLSGGGNTIYF. The CDR3 coding sequence is TGTGCCAGCAGTTTATCAGGGGGTGGAAACACCATATATTTT.

The rearrangement links TRBV6-1 to TRBJ2-7; TRBD2 agrees at 12 bases. The germline V gene has CDR1 MNHNS and CDR2 SASEGT. This CDR3 region has 16 residues. The V gene end was trimmed by 3 bases and the J gene end by 2 bases; junction bases not matched to a gene: 5. CDR3 DNA sequence: TGTGCCAGCAGTGAGGGACTAGCGGGTCCCGCCTACGAGCAGTACTTC. This encodes CASSEGLAGPAYEQYF.

This sequence joins TRBV28 and TRBJ1-6, with D possibly matching TRBD1 (6 bases). Germline CDR1 reads MDHEN; CDR2 reads SYDVKM. Trimming left V 3 bases short and J 7 bases short, with 16 bases between. This CDR3 is 16 amino acids long. The CDR3 bases are TGTGCCAGCAGTTTCCCGATCCTACAGGGAAATTCACCCCTCCACTTT. Amino acid sequence: CASSFPILQGNSPLHF. The full variable domain, with the rest looked up from reference TRBV28 and TRBJ1-6, is DVKVTQSSRYLVKRTGEKVFLECVQDMDHENMFWYRQDPGLGLRLIYFSYDVKMKEKGDIPEGYSVSREKKERFSLILESASTNQTSMYLCASSFPILQGNSPLHFGNGTRLTVT.

Worth noting for this clone: Different DNA sequences within this sample yield the same CDR3. CDR3 bases: TGCGCCAGCAGCCTGGCAGGGATTGGAAACACCATATATTTT. It codes for CASSLAGIGNTIYF. The gene calls are TRBV5-1 and TRBJ1-3; the D gene is possibly TRBD1 (5 bases). Germline loops: CDR1 SGHRS, CDR2 YFSETQ. V shed 4 bases and J shed 3 bases, with 11 bases lying between them. The CDR3 spans 14 residues.

The CDR3: CASSLAGGNNEQFF. DNA of the CDR3: TGTGCCAGCAGCTTAGCGGGAGGGAACAATGAGCAGTTCTTC. The J gene is TRBJ2-1, the V gene TRBV11-3, with 8 positions matching TRBD2. The CDR3 contains 14 residues. CDR1 is SGHNT, CDR2 YENEEA, per germline. The trim removed 1 base at V and 5 bases at J, leaving 1 base unmatched.

The rearrangement uses TRBV18 and TRBJ2-6, with a weak D call TRBD2 (6 bases). Deletions cut 3 bases from V and 0 bases from J, with 9 bases between. The CDR3 has 16 residues. Germline loops: CDR1 KGHSH, CDR2 LQKENI. The CDR3 reads CASSPLANSGANVLTF. The DNA of the CDR3 is TGTGCCAGCTCACCGCTAGCGAACTCTGGGGCCAACGTCCTGACTTTC.

The chain is built from TRBV18 and TRBJ2-2; D perhaps matches TRBD2 (5 bases). The length of the CDR3 is 19 residues. V was clipped by 2 bases and J by 6 bases, with 25 bases between them. The V gene's germline CDR1 is KGHSH and CDR2 LQKENI. The CDR3 sequence is CASSPEGILSGSKAGELFF. DNA for the CDR3: TGTGCCAGCTCACCAGAGGGAATCTTAAGCGGTTCGAAGGCCGGGGAGCTGTTTTTT.

V and J are TRBV28 and TRBJ1-4; 9 bases match TRBD1. The CDR3 sequence is 14 residues long. CDR1 is MDHEN and CDR2 is SYDVKM in the germline V gene. Trimming took 10 bases from V and 7 from J; bases not matched to a gene: 10. CDR3 DNA: TGTGCCACCAACCAGGGACAGGGATTTGAAAAACTGTTTTTT. Amino acids: CATNQGQGFEKLFF.

A single count supports this clone. The genes are TRBV10-1 and TRBJ2-7; D perhaps matches TRBD1 (6 bases). CDR3 length: 15 amino acids. The V gene's germline CDR1 is WNHNN and CDR2 SYGVQD (reference sequence). Deletions cut 3 bases from V and 1 base from J, with 13 bases between. The CDR3 sequence: CASSESRTVSYEQYF. In nucleotides, the CDR3 is TGCGCCAGCAGTGAATCCCGGACAGTATCCTACGAGCAGTACTTC.